This T cell receptor beta chain was found in a study of T cell responses to AZD1222 COVID-19 vaccine. General study results and limits: Among spike-specific TCRs, nearly half reportedly target unmutated variant regions. Clonal diversity was possibly underestimated; the donors were predominantly white British and more often female. Only five or six AZD1222 recipients were seropositive at baseline. Scientists sampled the repertoires only once the peak T cell response had passed.

Sequencing used immunoSEQ multiplex PCR; TCRdb keeps in-frame clones, though not all of them. This sample has more than 85,000 clones, with nearly 90% found just once. Comments on this clone: Its matching antigen is unknown.

The germline CDR1 and CDR2 sequences are SGHRS and YFSETQ. The CDR3 contains 16 residues. The V gene end was trimmed by 2 bases and the J gene end by 3 bases; junction bases not matched to a gene: 4. The sample in question was peripheral blood, obtained 28 days after the second AZD1222 dose. This TCR was recovered from an adult who received the AZD1222 COVID-19 vaccine. V usage is TRBV5-1 and J usage is TRBJ2-2, with 10 nucleotides matching TRBD2. The CDR3 sequence: CASSFLAGDDTGELFF. For the CDR3, the DNA is TGCGCCAGCAGCTTTCTAGCGGGAGATGACACCGGGGAGCTGTTTTTT.